Listed here are 17 T cell receptor beta chains from one sample, sequenced in a study of shared clonotypes between healthy human individuals. Using immunoSEQ multiplex PCR, the repertoire was profiled, and TCRdb retains in-frame clones only, with some absent. The sample yields about 2 million clones, 90% to 95% seen once. The source material was naive CD4+ T cells sorted from blood. The subset denotes: CD45RA+ positively selected. These receptors originate from a man between 18 and 29 years old in good health.

The chain couples TRBV30 to TRBJ2-1; TRBD2 aligns across 8 bases. Germline-derived CDR1 and CDR2 are GTSNPN and SVGIG (reference sequence). The V and J ends lost 1 base and 4 bases, in that order; junction bases with no gene match: 12. The CDR3 loop spans 17 amino acids. The CDR3: CAWSAPRVAGSYNEQFF. The CDR3 nucleotides are TGTGCCTGGAGTGCCCCCCGGGTAGCGGGGTCATACAATGAGCAGTTCTTC.

V usage is TRBV30 and J usage is TRBJ1-2; D is uncertain. The V gene lost 8 bases and the J gene lost 2 bases, with 15 bases spanning the gap. Germline lookup yields CDR1 GTSNPN and CDR2 SVGIG (reference sequence). The CDR3 runs 13 residues. The CDR3 protein is CAEGIFENYGYTF. The CDR3 DNA reads as TGTGCCGAAGGGATTTTTGAGAACTATGGCTACACCTTC.

The chain's CDR3 is CASSLSRWTEAFF. The CDR3 DNA reads TGTGCCAGCAGTTTGAGTCGCTGGACTGAAGCTTTCTTT. The chain joins TRBV6-5 to TRBJ1-1; D remains ambiguous. Trimming took off 4 bases at V and 5 bases at J, with 11 bases between the two ends. CDR1 MNHEY and CDR2 SVGAGI come from the germline V gene. The CDR3 consists of 13 residues.

The V gene is TRBV2, the J gene TRBJ2-5, with 7 positions matching TRBD1. J gave up 5 bases and V 6 bases, and 6 bases lay outside the gene matches. Germline CDR1 is SNHLY and CDR2 is FYNNEI. The CDR3 extends over 13 amino acids. The CDR3 spells CASRTTGMETQYF. The CDR3 bases are TGTGCCAGCAGAACGACAGGGATGGAGACCCAGTACTTC.

This chain uses TRBV4-1 with TRBJ1-6; D ambiguous. Germline CDR1 reads MGHRA; CDR2 reads YSYEKL. This CDR3 is 20 amino acids long. V was shortened by 0 bases and J by 0 bases, with 18 bases between the two germline ends. The CDR3 is CASSQDLPQVSSSYNSPLHF. CDR3 coding DNA: TGCGCCAGCAGCCAAGATCTCCCCCAGGTCTCGAGCTCCTATAATTCACCCCTCCACTTT.

This clone was seen only once. V gene TRBV5-6 combines with J gene TRBJ2-1; D perhaps matches TRBD1 (5 bases). V dropped 4 bases and J dropped 1 base, with 15 bases sitting between them. The CDR3 is 16 residues long. The germline V gene encodes CDR1 SGHDT and CDR2 YYEEEE. Written as DNA, the CDR3 is TGTGCCAGCAGCCTTCCTCGGCCAGGGTCCTACAATGAGCAGTTCTTC. Translating it yields CASSLPRPGSYNEQFF.

The V gene is TRBV7-2, the J gene TRBJ1-2, with D possibly being TRBD1 (6 bases). V dropped 5 bases and J dropped 8 bases, with 18 bases sitting between them. The CDR3 has 14 residues. Germline lookup yields CDR1 SGHTA and CDR2 FQGNSA. CDR3 sequence reads: CASSPSAGAPGYTF. The CDR3 nucleotides are TGTGCCAGCAGCCCTAGCGCGGGGGCGCCGGGCTACACCTTC.

The gene calls are TRBV5-1 and TRBJ2-1; 10 positions match TRBD2. The CDR3 spans 17 residues. The germline V gene has CDR1 SGHRS and CDR2 YFSETQ. V shed 0 bases, J shed 3 bases, and the junction held 6 bases outside the gene matches. The CDR3 DNA sequence: TGCGCCAGCAGCTTGGTGTGGACTAGCGGTTTCTACAATGAGCAGTTCTTC. The encoded protein is CASSLVWTSGFYNEQFF.

This chain joins TRBV5-4 and TRBJ2-7, with 7 positions matching TRBD1. V lost 0 bases and J lost 3; bases outside the gene matches: 3. CDR3 length equals 14 residues. Germline CDR1 SGHNT, CDR2 YYREEE (reference sequence). CDR3 DNA sequence: TGTGCCAGCAGCTTGGACAGGGGAGTCTACGAGCAGTACTTC. Its protein is CASSLDRGVYEQYF.

V gene TRBV6-6 combines with J gene TRBJ1-2; no clear D gene. Germline-derived CDR1 and CDR2 are MNHNY and SVGAGI (reference sequence). Trimming took off 2 bases at V and 2 bases at J, with 9 bases between the two ends. The CDR3 sequence is 14 residues long. Here the CDR3 DNA reads TGTGCCAGCAGTTACAAAGGAGGGAACTATGGCTACACCTTC. Translation gives CASSYKGGNYGYTF.

The rearrangement uses TRBV5-1 and TRBJ1-5, with TRBD1 matching 12 bases. This CDR3 contains 18 residues. The V and J ends lost 0 bases and 5 bases, in that order; junction bases with no gene match: 9. Germline V lookup: CDR1 SGHRS, CDR2 YFSETQ. CDR3 in amino acids: CASSLGPWDRGLDQPQHF. For the CDR3, the DNA is TGCGCCAGCAGCTTGGGCCCATGGGACAGGGGGCTTGATCAGCCCCAGCATTTT.

The chain links TRBV5-1 to TRBJ2-2; 8 bases are a match to TRBD2. J lost 5 bases, V lost 4 bases, and 7 bases had no gene match. Germline assignment: CDR1 SGHRS and CDR2 YFSETQ. The length of the CDR3 is 15 residues. DNA of the CDR3: TGCGCCAGCAGCCCCGGGACTAGTATGACCGGGGAGCTGTTTTTT. Its translation: CASSPGTSMTGELFF.

This chain joins TRBV10-3 and TRBJ1-2; a weak D match, TRBD1 (5 bases). The V and J ends lost 6 bases and 2 bases respectively, with 10 bases between them. The CDR3 loop spans 13 amino acids. CDR1 ENHRY and CDR2 SYGVKD come from the germline V gene. CDR3 coding DNA: TGTGCCATCAGCCCGGGGGTCAACTATGGCTACACCTTC. Translated, it gives CAISPGVNYGYTF.

The chain is built from TRBV5-1 and TRBJ2-7, with 8 bases lining up with TRBD1. The CDR3 runs 15 residues. CDR1 SGHRS and CDR2 YFSETQ come from the germline V gene. J was trimmed by 3 bases and V by 7 bases; bases with no gene match: 12. The CDR3 bases are TGCGCCAGCCGTCTGACCGGGACAGGCATCTACGAGCAGTACTTC. Translated: CASRLTGTGIYEQYF.

This rearrangement joins TRBV6-6 to TRBJ1-2; TRBD1 is a possible D gene (5 bases). V lost 2 bases, J lost 3 bases, and 10 bases lay in between. Germline-derived CDR1 and CDR2 are MNHNY and SVGAGI (reference sequence). This CDR3 has 14 residues. The CDR3: CASSYRQGYYGYTF. The CDR3 region has the DNA TGTGCCAGCAGTTACCGGCAGGGCTACTATGGCTACACCTTC.

V is TRBV6-6 and J is TRBJ2-2; 7 bases agree with TRBD1. CDR3 length: 15 residues. V was pared by 7 bases and J by 5 bases, with 10 bases of the junction left unmatched. Germline V lookup: CDR1 MNHNY, CDR2 SVGAGI (reference sequence). The CDR3 spells CASNQGGAGTGELFF. The CDR3 DNA follows: TGTGCCAGCAACCAAGGGGGCGCAGGTACCGGGGAGCTGTTTTTT.

A single count supports this clone. The J gene is TRBJ1-5, the V gene TRBV5-1; D not resolved. Germline CDR1 and CDR2: SGHRS and YFSETQ. The CDR3 consists of 12 residues. V shed 4 bases and J shed 5 bases, with 7 bases lying between them. CDR3 amino acids: CASSRIDQPQHF. CDR3 nucleotide sequence: TGCGCCAGCAGCCGAATAGATCAGCCCCAGCATTTT. Variable domain in full (rest from reference TRBV5-1 and TRBJ1-5): KAGVTQTPRYLIKTRGQQVTLSCSPISGHRSVSWYQQTPGQGLQFLFEYFSETQRNKGNFPGRFSGRQFSNSRSEMNVSTLELGDSALYLCASSRIDQPQHFGDGTRLSIL.